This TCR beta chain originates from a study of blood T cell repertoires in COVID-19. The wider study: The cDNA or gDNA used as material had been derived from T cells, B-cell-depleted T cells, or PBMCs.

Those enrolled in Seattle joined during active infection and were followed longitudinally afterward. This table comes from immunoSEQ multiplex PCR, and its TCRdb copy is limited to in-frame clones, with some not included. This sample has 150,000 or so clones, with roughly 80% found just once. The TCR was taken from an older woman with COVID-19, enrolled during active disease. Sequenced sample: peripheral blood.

The CDR3 DNA follows: TGTGCCAGCAGCTCCCTACCAGGGGGCTCCCAGTACTTC. This sequence encodes CASSSLPGGSQYF. This chain uses TRBV5-8 with TRBJ2-5; 8 bases match TRBD1. V dropped 3 bases and J dropped 9; count of bases not matched to a gene: 7. The CDR3 runs 13 residues. CDR1 is SGHTS and CDR2 is YDEGEE in the germline V gene. The entire variable domain, with the rest obtained from reference TRBV5-8 and TRBJ2-5, is as follows: EAGVTQSPTHLIKTRGQQATLRCSPISGHTSVYWYQQALGLGLQFLLWYDEGEERNRGNFPPRFSGRQFPNYSSELNVNALELEDSALYLCASSSLPGGSQYFGPGTRLLVL.